This is a list of T cell receptor beta chains from one sample in a study of blood T cell repertoires in COVID-19. Repertoires were generated with immunoSEQ multiplex PCR, while TCRdb's copy carries only in-frame clones and drops some. Of about 110,000 clones in the sample, approximately 90% were seen once. Sequencing used peripheral blood. The origin of the receptors is a woman aged 80 or over with acute or convalescent COVID-19. The CDR3 runs from the conserved cysteine through the conserved F or W. The order of the fields is V gene, J gene, clone size, D gene, CDR3 protein, CDR3 DNA. A D gene is named only where the DNA matches it firmly. The size of a clone is reported for some rows only, either as once, few or many, or as a class for expanded clones.

>TRBV28|TRBJ2-7|-|TRBD2
CASSPRLAGSSYEQYF
TGTGCCAGCAGTCCTCGACTAGCGGGGAGCTCCTACGAGCAGTACTTC
>TRBV19|TRBJ1-1|-|-
CASTDSPMNTEAFF
TGTGCCAGTACCGACAGCCCAATGAACACTGAAGCTTTCTTT
>TRBV9|TRBJ2-7|-|-
CASAIGTGLGYEQYF
TGTGCCAGCGCTATAGGGACAGGACTAGGCTACGAGCAGTACTTC
>TRBV19|TRBJ2-6|-|-
CASSPGANVLTF
TGTGCCAGTAGTCCGGGGGCCAACGTCCTGACTTTC
>TRBV7-9|TRBJ2-7|-|TRBD1
CASTQAGQGTYEQYF
TGTGCCAGCACCCAAGCCGGACAGGGTACCTACGAGCAGTACTTC
>TRBV20-1|TRBJ2-7|-|-
CSASGAPVSDEQYF
TGCAGTGCAAGTGGGGCGCCAGTGTCCGACGAGCAGTACTTC
>TRBV7-9|TRBJ1-2|few|-
CASSPNPGINYGYTF
TGTGCCAGCAGCCCAAATCCAGGGATAAACTATGGCTACACCTTC
>TRBV27|TRBJ1-2|few|-
CASSTTGSGYTF
TGTGCCAGCAGTACTACAGGGTCTGGCTACACCTTC
>TRBV5-6|TRBJ2-3|-|TRBD2
CASRPTGTSPTDTQYF
TGTGCCAGCAGACCTACCGGGACTAGCCCCACAGATACGCAGTATTTT
>TRBV11-1|TRBJ1-1|-|-
CASSYSGNTEAFF
TGTGCCAGCAGCTACTCAGGGAACACTGAAGCTTTCTTT
>TRBV6-4|TRBJ2-2|-|-
CASTAGDTGELFF
TGTGCCAGTACGGCAGGGGACACCGGGGAGCTGTTTTTT
>TRBV18|TRBJ1-2|once|-
CASSPARVYGYTF
TGTGCCAGCTCACCAGCGCGGGTGTATGGCTACACCTTC
>TRBV6-4|TRBJ1-1|-|-
CASSDVPRVNTEAFF
TGTGCCAGCAGTGACGTCCCCAGGGTGAACACTGAAGCTTTCTTT
>TRBV5-1|TRBJ2-3|-|TRBD2
CASSLAGGPDTQYF
TGCGCCAGCAGCCTAGCGGGGGGGCCGGATACGCAGTATTTT
>TRBV24-1|TRBJ1-2|-|-
CATSDRDSYGYTF
TGTGCCACCAGTGACAGAGACAGTTATGGCTACACCTTC
>TRBV21-1|TRBJ2-6|-|-
CASSKIPHETRGSPHPGANVLTF
TGTGCCAGCAGTAAAATCCCCCACGAAACCAGGGGCTCACCTCACCCTGGGGCCAACGTCCTGACTTTC
>TRBV5-4|TRBJ1-2|-|-
CASSLRGVNYGYTF
TGTGCCAGCAGCTTGCGGGGGGTCAACTATGGCTACACCTTC